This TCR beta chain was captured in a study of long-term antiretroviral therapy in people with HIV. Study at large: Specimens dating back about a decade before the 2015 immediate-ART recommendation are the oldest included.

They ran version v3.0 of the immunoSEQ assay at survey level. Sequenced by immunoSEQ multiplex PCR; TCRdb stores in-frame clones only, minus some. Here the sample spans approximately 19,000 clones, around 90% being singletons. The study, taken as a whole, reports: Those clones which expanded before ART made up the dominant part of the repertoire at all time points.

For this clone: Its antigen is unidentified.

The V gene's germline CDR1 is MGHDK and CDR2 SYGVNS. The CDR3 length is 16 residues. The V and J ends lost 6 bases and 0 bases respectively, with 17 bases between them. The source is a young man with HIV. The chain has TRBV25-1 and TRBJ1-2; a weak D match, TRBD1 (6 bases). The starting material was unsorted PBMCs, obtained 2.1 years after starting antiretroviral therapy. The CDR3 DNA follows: TGTGCCAGCAGGTCAACAGGGACTCCAGCTAACTATGGCTACACCTTC. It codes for CASRSTGTPANYGYTF.